This entry lists 9 T cell receptor beta chains sequenced from one sample in a study of vaccination and CD4 T cells after COVID-19. Antigens of these TCRs are unknown. Treatment meaning: approximately 9-day PBMC culture with coronavirus spike peptide pools or control peptides (ViraFEST assay). With the Oncomine TCR Beta short-read assay, DNA from cultured CD4+ T cells was sequenced. TCRdb re-called the PCR reads through MiXCR, storing one row per CDR3 protein. The sample lists approximately 11,000 distinct CDR3 sequences, 20% to 25% occurring once. Sequencing was performed on CD4+ T cells from blood, cultured in vitro, taken before SARS-CoV-2 vaccination. These receptors all stem from a human donor who received a COVID-19 vaccine.

The chain links TRBV2 to TRBJ1-3; tentatively, D is TRBD1 (5 bases). This CDR3 has 12 residues. V lost 10 bases and J lost 3, with 10 bases in between. Germline values: CDR1 SNHLY, CDR2 FYNNEI. For the CDR3, the DNA is TGTGCCACCAGGGTTGGTGGAAACACCATATATTTT. Translated, it gives CATRVGGNTIYF.

This sequence joins TRBV10-3 and TRBJ2-5, with 7 positions matching TRBD2. The CDR3 is 13 amino acids. Germline assignment: CDR1 ENHRY and CDR2 SYGVKD. The J segment lost 5 bases and the V segment lost 2 bases, leaving 2 bases of the junction unmatched. CDR3 protein: CAISEGLEETQYF. As DNA, the CDR3 is TGTGCCATCAGTGAGGGACTAGAGGAGACCCAGTACTTC.

The gene calls are TRBV19 and TRBJ2-3, with TRBD1 matching over 7 bases. From germline, CDR1 is LNHDA and CDR2 SQIVND (reference sequence). The CDR3 runs to 17 residues. The junction had 11 bases not matched to a gene; V was cut back by 1 base and J by 4 bases. The CDR3 reads CASSIGPPGQVADTQYF. Written as DNA, the CDR3 is TGTGCCAGTAGTATAGGCCCGCCAGGACAGGTCGCAGATACGCAGTATTTT.

This sequence joins TRBV20-1 and TRBJ2-7; 8 bases align to TRBD2. Trimming took 0 bases from V and 6 from J; bases not matched to a gene: 10. CDR1 is DFQATT, CDR2 SNEGSKA, per germline (reference sequence). CDR3 length equals 15 residues. As DNA, the CDR3 is TGCAGTGCTAGAGACTACAGCGGGGGTCAGGGCGAGCAGTACTTC. Residues: CSARDYSGGQGEQYF.

This clonotype came up a few times. The gene calls are TRBV4-2 and TRBJ1-2; no clear D gene. Germline CDR1 LGHNA, CDR2 YNFKEQ. Deletions cut 1 base from V and 8 bases from J, with 14 bases between. The CDR3 has 14 residues. CDR3 amino acids: CASSQGDSTRGYTF. As DNA, the CDR3 is TGTGCCAGCAGCCAAGGTGATTCCACGCGGGGCTACACCTTC.

This chain joins TRBV20-1 and TRBJ2-5; 12 bases match TRBD2. Germline values: CDR1 DFQATT, CDR2 SNEGSKA (reference sequence). This CDR3 is 18 amino acids long. Trimming removed 6 bases from V and 0 bases from J; junction bases left unmatched: 14. The CDR3 DNA sequence: TGCAGTGCAACAGCTTCTAGCGGGGGGGCCTTGGACCAAGAGACCCAGTACTTC. Protein sequence: CSATASSGGALDQETQYF.

The genes are TRBV19 and TRBJ2-3, with D tentatively TRBD2 (5 bases). CDR3 length: 14 amino acids. Per germline, CDR1 LNHDA and CDR2 SQIVND (reference sequence). Trimming pared 10 bases from V and 0 bases from J, leaving 14 bases between. The CDR3 loop is CANRLTMSTDTQYF. CDR3 nucleotide sequence: TGTGCCAATAGACTGACTATGAGCACAGATACGCAGTATTTT.

Notes on this clonotype: Its ends do not fully match the called genes, so a read error is possible. The rearrangement joins TRBV12-3 or TRBV12-4 to TRBJ2-2, with D hard to call. The CDR3 length is 13 residues. The CDR3 reads CASRHTNTEELFF. The CDR3 coding sequence is TGTGCCAGCAGACACACAAACACCGAGGAGCTGTTTTTT.

This clonotype showed up just a few times. CDR3 nucleotide sequence: TGTGCCTGGAGTGCTGGGCGGAACACCGGGGAGCTGTTTTTT. It specifies CAWSAGRNTGELFF. The chain couples TRBV30 to TRBJ2-2; no clear D. CDR3 length: 14 amino acids. Trimming left V 1 base short and J 1 base short, with 7 bases between. Germline CDR1 and CDR2: GTSNPN and SVGIG (reference sequence).